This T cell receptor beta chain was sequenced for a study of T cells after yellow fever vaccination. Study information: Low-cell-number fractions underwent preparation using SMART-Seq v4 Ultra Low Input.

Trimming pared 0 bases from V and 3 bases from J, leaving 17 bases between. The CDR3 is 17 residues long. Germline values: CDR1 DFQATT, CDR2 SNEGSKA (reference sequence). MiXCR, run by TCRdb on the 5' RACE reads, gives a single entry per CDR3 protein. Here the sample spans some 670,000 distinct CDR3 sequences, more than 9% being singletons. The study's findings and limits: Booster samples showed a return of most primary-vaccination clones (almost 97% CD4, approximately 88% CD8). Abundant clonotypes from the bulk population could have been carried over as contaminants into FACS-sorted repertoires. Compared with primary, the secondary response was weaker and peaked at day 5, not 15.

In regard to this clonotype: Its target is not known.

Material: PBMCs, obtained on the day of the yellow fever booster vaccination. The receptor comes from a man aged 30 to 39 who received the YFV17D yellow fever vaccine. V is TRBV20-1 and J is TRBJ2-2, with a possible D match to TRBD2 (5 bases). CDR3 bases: TGCAGTGCTAGAGATCTGGGATTGAGGGCAGACACCGGGGAGCTGTTTTTT. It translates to CSARDLGLRADTGELFF.